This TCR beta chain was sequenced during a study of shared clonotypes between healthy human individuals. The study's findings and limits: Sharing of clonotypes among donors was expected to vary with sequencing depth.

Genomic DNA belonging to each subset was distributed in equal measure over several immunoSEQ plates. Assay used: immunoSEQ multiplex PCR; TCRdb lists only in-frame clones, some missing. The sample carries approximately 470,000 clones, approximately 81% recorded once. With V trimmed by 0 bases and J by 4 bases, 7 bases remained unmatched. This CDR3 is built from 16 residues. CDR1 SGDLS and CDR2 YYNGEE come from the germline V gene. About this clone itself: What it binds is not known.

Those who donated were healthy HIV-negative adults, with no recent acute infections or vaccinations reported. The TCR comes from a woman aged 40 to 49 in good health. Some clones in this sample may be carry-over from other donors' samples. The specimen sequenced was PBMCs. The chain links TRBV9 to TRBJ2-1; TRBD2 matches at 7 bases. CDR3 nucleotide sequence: TGTGCCAGCAGCGTAGGAAGCGGGAATGGATACAATGAGCAGTTCTTC. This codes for CASSVGSGNGYNEQFF.